The clone carrying this T cell receptor (beta chain) is a singleton in its sample. The antigen is unknown. The sample is drawn from a study of cytomegalovirus exposure and HLA in healthy donors. Looking at the study overall: A preliminary data release comprised roughly 85 million unique TCRs obtained from HLA-typed donors.

Regarding the study as a whole: Later analysis associated a missense DCLRE1C variant with TCR beta V- and J-gene trimming.

Primers for the PCR totalled 60 Vbeta and 13 Jbeta. Original processing methods: Later analysis identified 65 million to 80 million unique TCR beta chains, about 11 million shared. Here immunoSEQ multiplex PCR was the method, and the copy in TCRdb shows in-frame clones only, minus some. For V, J and clone size, that table is used; D and trimming come from the DNA. The sample shows around 71,000 clones, approximately 70% of them seen only once. Trimming cost V 5 bases and J 5 bases; bases outside gene matches: 3. The germline V gene has CDR1 MNHNY and CDR2 SVGAGI (reference sequence). The CDR3 loop spans 13 amino acids.

This sequence originates from a male donor in good health and CMV-seropositive. Sequenced sample: PBMCs. The chain has TRBV6-6 and TRBJ2-1; 7 nucleotides match TRBD1. The CDR3 DNA follows: TGTGCCAGCAGTCAACAGGGGAACAATGAGCAGTTCTTC. Translation gives CASSQQGNNEQFF.